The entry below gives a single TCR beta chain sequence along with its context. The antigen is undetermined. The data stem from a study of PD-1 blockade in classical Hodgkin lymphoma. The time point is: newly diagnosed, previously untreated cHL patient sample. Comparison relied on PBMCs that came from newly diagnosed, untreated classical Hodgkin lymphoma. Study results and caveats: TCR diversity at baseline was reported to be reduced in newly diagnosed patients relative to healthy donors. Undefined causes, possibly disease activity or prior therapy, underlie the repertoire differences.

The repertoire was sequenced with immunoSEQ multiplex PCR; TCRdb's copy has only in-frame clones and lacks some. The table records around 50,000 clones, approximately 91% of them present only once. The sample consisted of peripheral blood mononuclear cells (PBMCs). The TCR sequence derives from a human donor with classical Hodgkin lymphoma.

For the CDR3, the DNA is TGTGCCAGCAGCGTTACCCCCGGGGAGCTGTTTTTT. Amino acids: CASSVTPGELFF. The gene calls are TRBV9 and TRBJ2-2; D is undetermined. Deletions cut 2 bases from V and 6 bases from J, with 5 bases between. This CDR3 has 12 residues. The germline V gene encodes CDR1 SGDLS and CDR2 YYNGEE.